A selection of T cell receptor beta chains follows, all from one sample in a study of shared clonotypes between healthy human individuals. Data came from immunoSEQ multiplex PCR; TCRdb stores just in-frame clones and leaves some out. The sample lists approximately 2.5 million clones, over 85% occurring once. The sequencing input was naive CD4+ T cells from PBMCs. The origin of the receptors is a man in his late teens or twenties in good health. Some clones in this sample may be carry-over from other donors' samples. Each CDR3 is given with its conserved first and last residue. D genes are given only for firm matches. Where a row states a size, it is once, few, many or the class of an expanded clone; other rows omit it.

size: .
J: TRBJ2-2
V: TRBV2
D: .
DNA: TGTGCCAGCAGGGGGAGATTGGACACCGGGGAGCTGTTTTTT
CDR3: CASRGRLDTGELFF

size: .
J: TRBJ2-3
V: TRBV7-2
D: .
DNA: TGTGCCAGCAGCGTCCAAGCTGGACGACCCACCACAGATACGCAGTATTTT
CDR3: CASSVQAGRPTTDTQYF

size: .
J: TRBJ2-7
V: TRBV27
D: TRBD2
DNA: TGTGCCAGCAGTAAGGGACTAGCGGGAATATTCTCCTACGAGCAGTACTTC
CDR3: CASSKGLAGIFSYEQYF

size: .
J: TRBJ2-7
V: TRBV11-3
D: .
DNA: TGTGCCAGCAGCTTAGGAGCTAGCTACGAGCAGTACTTC
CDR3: CASSLGASYEQYF

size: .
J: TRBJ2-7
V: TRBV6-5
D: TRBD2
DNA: TGTGCCAGCAGTTATCGAACTAGCGGGTATTACGAGCAGTACTTC
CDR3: CASSYRTSGYYEQYF

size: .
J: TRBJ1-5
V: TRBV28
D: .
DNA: TGTGCCAGCAGTCCCTACGGGACCACTCAGCCCCAGCATTTT
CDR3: CASSPYGTTQPQHF

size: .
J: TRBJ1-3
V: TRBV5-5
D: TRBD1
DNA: TGTGCCAGCAGCTTGTTGCAGGGGGCGGCTGGAAACACCATATATTTT
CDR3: CASSLLQGAAGNTIYF

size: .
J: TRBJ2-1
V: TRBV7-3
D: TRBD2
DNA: TGTGCCAGCAGCCCACAACTAGCGGGAGGTTCGTACAATGAGCAGTTCTTC
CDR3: CASSPQLAGGSYNEQFF

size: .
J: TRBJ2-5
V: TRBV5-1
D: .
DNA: TGCGCCAGCAGCACTACGCCGGGTTCTCTTGGGACCCAGTACTTC
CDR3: CASSTTPGSLGTQYF

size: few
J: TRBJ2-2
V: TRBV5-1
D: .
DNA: TGCGCCAGCAGCTTGGTAGTCGGGGCCAACACCGGGGAGCTGTTTTTT
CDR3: CASSLVVGANTGELFF

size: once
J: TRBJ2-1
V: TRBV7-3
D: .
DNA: TGTGCCAGCAGGATACTCCGGGACGGATACAATGAGCAGTTCTTC
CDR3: CASRILRDGYNEQFF

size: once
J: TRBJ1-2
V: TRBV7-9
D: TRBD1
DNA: TGTGCCAGCAGCACGACAGGGTTGGGCTATGGCTACACCTTC
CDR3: CASSTTGLGYGYTF

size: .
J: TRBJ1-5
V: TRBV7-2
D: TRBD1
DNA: TGTGCCAGCAGCTTGGCGACAGGGGAGCGCAATCAGCCCCAGCATTTT
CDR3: CASSLATGERNQPQHF

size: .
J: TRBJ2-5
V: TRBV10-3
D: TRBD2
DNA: TGTGCCATCAGCCGACTAGCGACCAATCAAGAGACCCAGTACTTC
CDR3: CAISRLATNQETQYF

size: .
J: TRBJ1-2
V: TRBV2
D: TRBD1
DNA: TGTGCCCTTAGGACAGGGACCTTTGGCTATGGCTACACCTTC
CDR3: CALRTGTFGYGYTF

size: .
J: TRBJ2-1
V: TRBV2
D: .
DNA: TGTGCCAGCCGACAGTACAATGAGCAGTTCTTC
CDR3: CASRQYNEQFF

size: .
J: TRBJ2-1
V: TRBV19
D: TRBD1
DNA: TGTGCCAGTAGTATTTGGGGCGGGACAGGGGATCAAGGTGAGCAGTTCTTC
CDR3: CASSIWGGTGDQGEQFF

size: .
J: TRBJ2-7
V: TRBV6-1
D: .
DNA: TGTGCCAGCAGGGGCCGCTCGAGGGACGAGCAGTACTTC
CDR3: CASRGRSRDEQYF

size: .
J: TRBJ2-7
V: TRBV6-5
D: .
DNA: TGTGCCAGCAGTTACTCAGACAGGTATGGCGAGCAGTACTTC
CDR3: CASSYSDRYGEQYF

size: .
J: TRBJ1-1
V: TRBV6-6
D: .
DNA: TGTGCCAGCAGCTATAACAGGGCGGAAAACACCGAAGCTTTCTTT
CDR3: CASSYNRAENTEAFF

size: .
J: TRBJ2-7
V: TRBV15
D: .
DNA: TGTGCCACCAGTGGGACATATGGGTCGAACGAGCAGTACTTC
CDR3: CATSGTYGSNEQYF

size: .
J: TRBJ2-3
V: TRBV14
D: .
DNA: TGTGCCAGCAGCCAAAACAGGGCCCTCCGGACCACAGATACGCAGTATTTT
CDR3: CASSQNRALRTTDTQYF

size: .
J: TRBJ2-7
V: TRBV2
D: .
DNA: TGTGCCAGCAGTCAGGACAGCCACTCCTACGAGCAGTACTTC
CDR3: CASSQDSHSYEQYF

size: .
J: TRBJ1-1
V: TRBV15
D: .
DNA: TGTGCCACCAGCAGAGATCGGGCGAGTCTTGAAGCTTTCTTT
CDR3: CATSRDRASLEAFF

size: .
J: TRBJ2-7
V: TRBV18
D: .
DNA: TGTGCCAGCTCACCAAGAGACGCGAGCTCCTACGAGCAGTACTTC
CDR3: CASSPRDASSYEQYF

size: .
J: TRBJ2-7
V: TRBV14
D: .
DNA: TGTGCCAGCAGCCGGACAACGACAGCGGCCTACGAGCAGTACTTC
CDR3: CASSRTTTAAYEQYF